The 5 T cell receptor beta chains below all came from one sample that was sequenced in a study of shared clonotypes between healthy human individuals. Sequenced by immunoSEQ multiplex PCR; TCRdb stores in-frame clones only, minus some. The data show some 2.4 million clones, roughly 93% seen once. Sequencing used naive CD4+ T cells from PBMCs. Subset defined: CD45RA+ positively selected. Receptors were obtained from a man younger than 30 in good health. Some clones in this sample may be carry-over from other donors' samples.

V and J are TRBV2 and TRBJ2-6; 8 nucleotides agree with TRBD1. V shed 3 bases, J shed 1 base, and the junction held 8 bases outside the gene matches. The CDR3 is 18 amino acids. The germline V gene encodes CDR1 SNHLY and CDR2 FYNNEI. This CDR3 reads CASSERDRRASGANVLTF. DNA for the CDR3: TGTGCCAGCAGTGAGAGGGACAGGCGGGCTTCTGGGGCCAACGTCCTGACTTTC.

This chain joins TRBV7-9 and TRBJ2-7, with TRBD2 identical over 7 bases. The V segment lost 5 bases and the J segment 2 bases; nucleotides outside the gene matches: 6. Germline values: CDR1 SEHNR, CDR2 FQNEAQ (reference sequence). CDR3 length: 14 amino acids. The CDR3 sequence is CASSPRREPYEQYF. The DNA for the CDR3 is TGTGCCAGCAGCCCTCGGCGGGAGCCCTACGAGCAGTACTTC.

The V and J genes are TRBV6-1 and TRBJ2-1, with TRBD1 matching over 8 bases. Germline V lookup: CDR1 MNHNS, CDR2 SASEGT. The CDR3 runs to 15 residues. After removal of 6 bases from V and 5 bases from J, the junction contained 9 bases not matched to a gene. The CDR3 sequence is CASRGQGWRDNEQFF. In DNA, the CDR3 is TGTGCCAGCAGAGGACAGGGATGGAGGGACAATGAGCAGTTCTTC.

This chain connects TRBV12-5 to TRBJ2-1, with D tentatively TRBD1 (5 bases). In germline, CDR1 is LGHNT, CDR2 FRNRAP. V gave up 6 bases and J gave up 10 bases, with 13 bases separating them. CDR3 length: 12 residues. The CDR3 protein is CASGGTSGEQFF. In nucleotides, the CDR3 is TGTGCTAGTGGCGGAACCTCAGGGGAGCAGTTCTTC.

The J gene is TRBJ2-2, the V gene TRBV29-1, with TRBD1 matching 9 bases. Germline CDR1 SQVTM, CDR2 ANQGSEA. This CDR3 comprises 14 residues. The CDR3 DNA is TGCAGTGCAGGGACGACAGGGGGCACCGGGGAGCTGTTTTTT. Its protein product is CSAGTTGGTGELFF.